This passage covers 8 T cell receptor beta chains from one sample sequenced in a study of Ad26.COV2.S vaccination and SARS-CoV-2 variants. Using immunoSEQ multiplex PCR, the repertoire was profiled, and TCRdb retains in-frame clones only, with some absent. The sample contains about 680,000 clones, about 90% of which appear only once. Treatment denoted: over 15 received Ad26.COV2.S at low or high dose, single or two shots; about 5 received placebo; per-sample allocation not given. Sampling happened 63 days after the first vaccine or placebo injection. This material consisted of peripheral blood, taken in a trial of Ad26.COV2.S vaccine versus placebo. Every receptor here comes from a person between 18 and 60 years old who received the Ad26.COV2.S COVID-19 vaccine or a placebo.

In DNA, the CDR3 is TGTGCCACCAGTACCCCGGGCACCTACGAGCAGTACTTC. It codes for CATSTPGTYEQYF. The rearrangement uses TRBV24-1 and TRBJ2-7; no clear D gene. V was cut by 6 bases and J by 2 bases, with 10 bases left in between. CDR1 and CDR2 (germline): KGHDR, SFDVKD. This CDR3 region has 13 residues.

About this clone: This specimen includes other DNA sequences encoding the same CDR3. The chain is built from TRBV6-5 and TRBJ2-7, with TRBD2 as a possible D gene (6 bases). Per germline, CDR1 MNHEY and CDR2 SVGAGI. CDR3 length: 15 amino acids. V gave up 0 bases and J gave up 0 bases, with 9 bases separating them. The CDR3 here is CASSYSGGDSYEQYF. The CDR3 coding sequence is TGTGCCAGCAGTTACTCGGGGGGTGACTCCTACGAGCAGTACTTC.

V is TRBV3-1 (or the pseudogene TRBV3-2) and J is TRBJ2-2; possibly TRBD1 for D (5 bases). The ends were cut back, 2 bases at V and 0 bases at J, with 7 bases in the middle. Germline V CDR1 and CDR2: LGHDT, YNNKEL (reference sequence). The CDR3 contains 15 residues. CDR3 amino acids: CASSQRGPNTGELFF. CDR3 bases: TGTGCCAGCAGCCAAAGGGGCCCGAACACCGGGGAGCTGTTTTTT.

As for this clone: The sample has other DNA sequences that encode this CDR3 too. V is TRBV24-1 and J is TRBJ2-7; D unresolved. The V gene lost 2 bases and the J gene lost 4 bases, with 5 bases spanning the gap. This CDR3 has 12 amino acids. CDR1 is KGHDR and CDR2 is SFDVKD in the germline V gene. The CDR3 coding sequence is TGTGCCACCAGTGATTCTTCTTACGAGCAGTACTTC. This codes for CATSDSSYEQYF.

The rearrangement links TRBV30 to TRBJ2-3, with D maybe TRBD2 (5 bases). The CDR3 loop spans 16 amino acids. Trimming took off 1 base at V and 0 bases at J, with 14 bases between the two ends. CDR1 and CDR2 (germline): GTSNPN, SVGIG (reference sequence). CDR3: CAWSASGGLSTDTQYF. The CDR3 region has the DNA TGTGCCTGGAGTGCAAGCGGCGGCCTTAGCACAGATACGCAGTATTTT.

J is TRBJ2-7 and V is TRBV4-2; TRBD1 might be the D (6 bases). V was clipped by 4 bases and J by 2 bases, with 15 bases between them. Germline V gene data show CDR1 as LGHNA and CDR2 as YNFKEQ. The CDR3 extends over 15 amino acids. This CDR3 is CASSRYRTAAYEQYF. The DNA for the CDR3 is TGTGCCAGCAGCCGTTATAGGACAGCCGCCTACGAGCAGTACTTC.

The V call is TRBV5-1, the J call TRBJ2-7; D ambiguous. Trimming took 0 bases from V and 6 from J, leaving 16 bases between them. The germline V gene has CDR1 SGHRS and CDR2 YFSETQ. The CDR3 length is 15 residues. CDR3 sequence: CASSLERVPSGEQYF. The CDR3 region has the DNA TGCGCCAGCAGCTTGGAAAGGGTCCCTTCGGGCGAGCAGTACTTC.

The chain couples TRBV11-3 to TRBJ1-1; 8 bases match TRBD1. CDR1 and CDR2 from the germline V gene are SGHNT and YENEEA. The CDR3 is 14 amino acids. J gave up 3 bases and V 5 bases, and 5 bases lay outside the gene matches. CDR3 bases: TGTGCCAGCAGCATGGACAGGGCGGACACTGAAGCTTTCTTT. This gives the protein CASSMDRADTEAFF.